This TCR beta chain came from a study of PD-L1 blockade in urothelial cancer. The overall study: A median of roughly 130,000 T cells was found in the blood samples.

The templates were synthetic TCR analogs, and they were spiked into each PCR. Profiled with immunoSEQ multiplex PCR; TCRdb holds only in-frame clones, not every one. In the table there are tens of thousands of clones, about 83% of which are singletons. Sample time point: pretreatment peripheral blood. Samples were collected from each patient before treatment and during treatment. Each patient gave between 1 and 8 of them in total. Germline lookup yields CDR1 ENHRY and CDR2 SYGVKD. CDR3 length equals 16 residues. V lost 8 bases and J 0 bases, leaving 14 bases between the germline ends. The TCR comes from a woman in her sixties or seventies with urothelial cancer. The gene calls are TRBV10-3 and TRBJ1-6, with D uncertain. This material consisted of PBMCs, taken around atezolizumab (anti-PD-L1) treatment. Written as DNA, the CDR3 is TGTGCCATCCCGGTAGGTCGGAGCTCCTATAATTCACCCCTCCACTTT. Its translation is CAIPVGRSSYNSPLHF.